This T cell receptor beta chain derives from a study of blood T cell repertoires in COVID-19. In the study's own analysis: Estimates of nucleated cell counts were drawn from the amplification of reference gene primers. The protocol was immunoSEQ multiplex PCR, while the TCRdb copy is restricted to in-frame clones and leaves out a portion. V, J and clone size are taken as reported in that table, and D and trimming were inferred from the DNA itself. This table holds 120,000 or so clones, approximately 88% found once. Germline assignment: CDR1 MDHEN and CDR2 SYDVKM. J lost 1 base, V lost 6 bases, and 5 bases had no gene match. The CDR3 contains 14 residues.

The rearrangement links TRBV28 to TRBJ1-2, with 7 bases fitting TRBD1. The specimen was peripheral blood. The source of this sequence is a middle-aged man with acute or convalescent COVID-19. The CDR3 bases are TGTGCCAGCAGACCCGGACAGGATAACTATGGCTACACCTTC. It codes for CASRPGQDNYGYTF.